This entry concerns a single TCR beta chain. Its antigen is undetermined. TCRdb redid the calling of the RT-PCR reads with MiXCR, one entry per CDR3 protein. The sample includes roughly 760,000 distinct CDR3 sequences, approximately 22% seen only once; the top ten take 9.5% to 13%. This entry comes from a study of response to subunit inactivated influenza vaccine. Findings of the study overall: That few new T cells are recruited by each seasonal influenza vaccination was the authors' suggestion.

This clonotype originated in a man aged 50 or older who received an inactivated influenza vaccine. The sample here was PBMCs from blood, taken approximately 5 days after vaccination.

CDR3 sequence reads: CASSPRLQGTGELFF. The CDR3 DNA sequence: TGCGCCAGCAGCCCCCGGCTCCAGGGGACCGGGGAGCTGTTTTTT. The J gene is TRBJ2-2, the V gene TRBV4-3; possibly TRBD1 for D (6 bases). The CDR3 consists of 15 residues. The germline V and J ends were trimmed by 4 bases and 5 bases, with 14 bases remaining between them. Looked up from germline, CDR1 is LGHNA and CDR2 is YSLEER.